This entry describes one TCR beta chain. It lacks a known antigen. Per-nucleotide qualities are absent, and no much larger clonotype sits a single base away. The trial excluded patients who had a history of autoimmune disease or who were on systemic immunosuppression. Peripheral blood for TCR sequencing was collected from all dose cohorts at baseline, on cycle 4 day 1, and on cycle 7 day 1. The samples were taken from a phase I, first-in-human, multicenter, open-label dose-escalation trial of ivuxolimab. Adults with locally advanced or metastatic melanoma, renal cell carcinoma, hepatocellular carcinoma or head and neck squamous cell carcinoma were enrolled in the trial. Before TCR sequencing, CD4+ T cells and CD8+ T cells from peripheral blood were sorted into separate populations. This specimen comes from a study of OX40 agonist ivuxolimab in advanced cancers. Regarding the research as a whole: The costimulatory receptor OX40 (CD134) was targeted by ivuxolimab, a fully human IgG2 agonistic monoclonal antibody. The monotherapy dose-escalation portion (N of about 50 patients) of the phase I ivuxolimab trial is reported in the paper. Among the approximately 50 dose-escalation patients, around 19 had hepatocellular carcinoma, approximately 15 melanoma, 9 renal cell carcinoma and 9 head and neck cancer. Prior anti-PD-1, anti-PD-L1 or anti-CTLA-4 therapy was permitted, and about two fifths of dose-escalation patients had received checkpoint inhibitors. Peripheral TCRbeta sequencing was intended to test whether TCR sequence diversity was altered and clonal T-cell expansion was caused by ivuxolimab. Partial responses occurred in three dose-escalation patients, of whom one had hepatocellular carcinoma and two had cutaneous melanoma. Intravenous ivuxolimab was administered to patients every 2 weeks at six dose levels: 0.01, 0.1, 0.3, 1.5, 3 and 10 mg/kg. In the dose-escalation cohort, 82.7% of patients were male, and the mean age was approximately 60 years, with a range of about 20 to 79.

What the study reported, not specific to this receptor: At doses from 0.1 to 3.0 mg/kg, clonal expansion was seen in both CD4+ and CD8+ blood T cells between baseline and week 6. Partial responders in the 0.1-3.0 mg/kg groups had among the lowest normalized peripheral clonal expansion, especially among CD8+ T cells. Low levels of normalized T-cell clonal expansion were also shown by some nonresponding patients. After ivuxolimab, CD8+ T cells had more expanded clones than CD4+ T cells on average. The antigen specificity of the peripheral T cells that underwent clonal expansion was not determined.

To sequence the TCRbeta CDR3 region, genomic DNA was isolated from the sorted cells. The immunoSEQ Assay was used for sequencing of TCRbeta CDR3 regions. This immuneACCESS table, as held by TCRdb, lists in-frame sequences with V and J called but not all clones. Of the missing ones, under half trace to an unresolved V gene in checked studies; the others have no known cause. Within this sample are 80,000 or so clones, with roughly nine tenths of them counted one time only. Roughly 8% of the sample is held by the ten biggest clonotypes. Here V drops 4 bases and J drops 2 bases, and the junction holds 6 bases not matched to any gene. The germline V gene provides CDR1 SGHDT and CDR2 YYEEEE. From the cysteine up to the phenylalanine, the CDR3 has a length of 15 residues. The DNA shown is the 45-base CDR3, in frame from base 1.

The material sequenced was CD4+ or CD8+ T cells sorted from blood, taken in a trial of the OX40 agonist ivuxolimab. This TCR derives from an adult with an advanced solid tumor such as melanoma, head and neck, liver or kidney cancer. Recombination linked TRBV5-6 to TRBJ1-5, with TRBD1 matching 7 junction bases. The nucleotides are TGTGCCAGCAGCGACCGGGACAGAGGCAATCAGCCCCAGCATTTT. This translates into CASSDRDRGNQPQHF.